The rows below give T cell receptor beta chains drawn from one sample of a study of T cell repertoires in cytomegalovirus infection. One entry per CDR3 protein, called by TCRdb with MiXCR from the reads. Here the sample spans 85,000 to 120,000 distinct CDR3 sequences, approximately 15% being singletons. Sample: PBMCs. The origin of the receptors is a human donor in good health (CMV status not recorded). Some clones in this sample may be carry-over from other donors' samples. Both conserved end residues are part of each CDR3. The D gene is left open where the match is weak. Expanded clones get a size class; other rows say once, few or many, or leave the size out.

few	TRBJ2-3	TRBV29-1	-	CSVSTAGDTQYF	TGCAGCGTTTCCACAGCGGGAGATACGCAGTATTTT
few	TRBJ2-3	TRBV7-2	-	CASSPRSGRRTDTQYF	TGTGCCAGCAGCCCTAGGTCGGGCCGACGCACAGATACGCAGTATTTT
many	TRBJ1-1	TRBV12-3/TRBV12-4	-	CASSRVLSNTEAFF	TGTGCCAGCAGCCGAGTTTTGTCGAACACTGAAGCTTTCTTT
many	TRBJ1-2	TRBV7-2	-	CASSPAGRSYTF	TGTGCCAGCAGCCCAGCCGGGCGGAGCTACACCTTC
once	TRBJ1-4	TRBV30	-	CAWTALGTNEKLFF	TGTGCCTGGACAGCCCTAGGCACTAATGAAAAACTGTTTTTT
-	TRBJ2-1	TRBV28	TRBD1	CASSPRGTAYNEQFF	TGTGCCAGCAGTCCTAGGGGGACAGCTTACAATGAGCAGTTCTTC
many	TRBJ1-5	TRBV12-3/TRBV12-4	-	CASSLEPVSQPQHF	TGTGCCAGCAGTTTAGAGCCGGTGAGTCAGCCCCAGCATTTT
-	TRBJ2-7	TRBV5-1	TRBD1	CASNHGQGYEQYF	TGCGCCAGCAACCACGGACAGGGCTACGAGCAGTACTTC
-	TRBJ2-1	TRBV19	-	CASSYEQFF	TGTGCCAGTAGTTATGAGCAGTTCTTC
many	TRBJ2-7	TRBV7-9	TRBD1	CASSSGQGASEQYF	TGTGCCAGCAGCTCCGGACAGGGGGCTTCCGAGCAGTACTTC
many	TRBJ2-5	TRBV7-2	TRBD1	CASSPGDRGTLETQYF	TGTGCCAGCAGCCCCGGGGACAGGGGGACTCTAGAGACCCAGTACTTC
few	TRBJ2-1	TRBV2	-	CASLGPSDEQFF	TGTGCCAGCCTCGGGCCCAGCGATGAGCAGTTCTTC
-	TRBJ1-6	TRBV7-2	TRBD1	CASSSYSGTGSLHF	TGTGCCAGCAGCTCTTACTCCGGGACAGGGTCCCTCCACTTT
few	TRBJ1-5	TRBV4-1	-	CASSLGVYSNQPQHF	TGCGCCAGCAGCCTAGGAGTTTATAGCAATCAGCCCCAGCATTTT
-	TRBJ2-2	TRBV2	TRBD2	CASRGTSGGEYGELFF	TGTGCCAGCAGGGGGACTAGCGGGGGAGAATACGGGGAGCTGTTTTTT
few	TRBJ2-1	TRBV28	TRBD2	CASSFAGGSYNEQFF	TGTGCCAGCAGTTTTGCGGGGGGGTCCTACAATGAGCAGTTCTTC
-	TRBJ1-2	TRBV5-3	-	CASSPWPGQTTYGYTF	TGTGCCAGCAGCCCCTGGCCCGGACAGACTACGTATGGCTACACCTTC
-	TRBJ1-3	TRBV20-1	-	CSAESGNTIYF	TGCAGTGCTGAATCTGGAAACACCATATATTTT
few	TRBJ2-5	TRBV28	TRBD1	CASRKARDRGKETQYF	TGTGCCAGCAGAAAAGCCCGGGACAGGGGAAAAGAGACCCAGTACTTC
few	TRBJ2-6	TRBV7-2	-	CASSFGGSGANVLTF	TGTGCCAGCAGCTTCGGGGGCTCTGGGGCCAACGTCCTGACTTTC
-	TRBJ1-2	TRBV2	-	CDRRVGNGYTF	TGTGACAGAAGGGTGGGAAATGGCTACACCTTC
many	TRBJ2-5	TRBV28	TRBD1	CASSLAGQGETQYF	TGTGCCAGCAGTTTAGCCGGACAGGGTGAGACCCAGTACTTC
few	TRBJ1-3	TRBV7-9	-	CASSLYSGNTIYF	TGTGCCAGCAGCTTATATTCTGGAAACACCATATATTTT
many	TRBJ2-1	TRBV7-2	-	CASRTPSSYNEQFF	TGTGCCAGCAGGACCCCTAGTTCCTACAATGAGCAGTTCTTC
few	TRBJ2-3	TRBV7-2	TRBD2	CASSSSGGFADTQYF	TGTGCCAGCAGCTCTAGCGGGGGATTCGCAGATACGCAGTATTTT
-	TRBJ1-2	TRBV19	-	CASSRGIAYGYTF	TGTGCCAGTAGTCGGGGCATAGCCTATGGCTACACCTTC
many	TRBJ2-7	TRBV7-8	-	CASSSRSYEQYF	TGTGCCAGCAGCTCCCGGAGTTACGAGCAGTACTTC
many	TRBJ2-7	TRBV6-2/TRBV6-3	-	CASSYSGTKSSYEQYF	TGTGCCAGCAGTTACTCCGGGACAAAGAGCTCCTACGAGCAGTACTTC
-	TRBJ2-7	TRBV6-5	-	CASSYSGAGNFYEQYF	TGTGCCAGCAGTTACTCGGGGGCGGGGAACTTCTACGAGCAGTACTTC
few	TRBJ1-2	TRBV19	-	CASSPMTGGRGYGYTF	TGTGCCAGTAGCCCCATGACCGGGGGGCGAGGCTATGGCTACACCTTC
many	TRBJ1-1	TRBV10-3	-	CAISESTKGGWTEAFF	TGTGCCATCAGTGAGTCGACTAAGGGAGGGTGGACTGAAGCTTTCTTT
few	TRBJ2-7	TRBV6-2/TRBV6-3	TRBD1	CASRQDREVTYEQYF	TGTGCCAGCAGGCAGGACAGGGAGGTGACCTACGAGCAGTACTTC
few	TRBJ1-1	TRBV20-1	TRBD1	CSAESRDRGVTEAFF	TGCAGTGCTGAGTCCCGGGACAGGGGGGTTACTGAAGCTTTCTTT
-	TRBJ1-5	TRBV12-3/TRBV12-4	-	CASTPGVNQPQHF	TGTGCCAGCACCCCGGGCGTCAATCAGCCCCAGCATTTT
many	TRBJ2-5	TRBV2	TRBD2	CASSQSLAGETQYF	TGTGCCAGCAGTCAATCACTAGCGGGAGAGACCCAGTACTTC